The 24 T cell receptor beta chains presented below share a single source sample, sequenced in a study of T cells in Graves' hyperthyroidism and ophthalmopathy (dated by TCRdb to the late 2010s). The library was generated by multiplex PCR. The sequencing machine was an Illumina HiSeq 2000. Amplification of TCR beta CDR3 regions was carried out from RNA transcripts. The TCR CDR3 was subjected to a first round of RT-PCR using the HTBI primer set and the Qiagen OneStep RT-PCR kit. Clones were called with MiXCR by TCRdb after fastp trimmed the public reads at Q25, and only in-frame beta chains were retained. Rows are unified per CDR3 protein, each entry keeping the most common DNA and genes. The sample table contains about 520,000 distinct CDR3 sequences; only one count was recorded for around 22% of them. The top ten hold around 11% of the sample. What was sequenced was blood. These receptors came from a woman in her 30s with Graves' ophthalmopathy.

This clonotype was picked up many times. CDR3 in DNA: TGTGCCAGCAGCTCCATCCCGCCCGGGACAGGCCCCTACGAGCAGTACTTC. Protein product: CASSSIPPGTGPYEQYF. The chain carries TRBV11-3 and TRBJ2-7, with 8 positions matching TRBD1. Germline V gene data show CDR1 as SGHNT and CDR2 as YENEEA. Unmatched junction bases numbered 13, after V lost 4 bases and J lost 2 bases. The CDR3 runs 17 residues.

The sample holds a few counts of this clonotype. The CDR3 nucleotides read TGTGCCAGCAGCTTAGAACCCCGACTAGCGGGGGGGATCTACGAGCAGTACTTC. It translates to CASSLEPRLAGGIYEQYF. The chain couples TRBV11-2 to TRBJ2-7; 14 nucleotides line up with TRBD2. The CDR3 covers 18 residues. CDR1 and CDR2 from the germline V gene are SGHAT and FQNNGV. Trimming removed 0 bases from V and 3 bases from J; junction bases left unmatched: 7.

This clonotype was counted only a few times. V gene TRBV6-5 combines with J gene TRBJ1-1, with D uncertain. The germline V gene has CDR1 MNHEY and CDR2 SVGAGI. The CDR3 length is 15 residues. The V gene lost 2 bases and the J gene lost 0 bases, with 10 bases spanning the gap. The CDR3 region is CASSYEGAVNTEAFF. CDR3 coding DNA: TGTGCCAGCAGTTACGAGGGAGCGGTGAACACTGAAGCTTTCTTT.

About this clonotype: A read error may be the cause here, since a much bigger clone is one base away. The CDR3 loop reads CASSPRVRDTEACF. The CDR3 nucleotides are TGTGCCAGCAGTCCTAGGGTCCGGGACACTGAAGCTTGCTTT. The chain is built from TRBV12-3 or TRBV12-4 and TRBJ1-1; D might be TRBD1 (6 bases). The CDR3 length is 14 residues.

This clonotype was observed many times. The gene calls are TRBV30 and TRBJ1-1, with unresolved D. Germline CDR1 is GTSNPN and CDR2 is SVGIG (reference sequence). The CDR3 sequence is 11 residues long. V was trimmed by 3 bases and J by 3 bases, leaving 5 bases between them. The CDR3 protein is CAWRMDTEAFF. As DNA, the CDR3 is TGTGCCTGGAGAATGGACACTGAAGCTTTCTTT.

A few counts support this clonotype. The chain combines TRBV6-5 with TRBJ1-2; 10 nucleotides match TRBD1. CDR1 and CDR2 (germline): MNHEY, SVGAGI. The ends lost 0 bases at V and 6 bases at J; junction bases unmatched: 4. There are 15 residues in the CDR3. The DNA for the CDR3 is TGTGCCAGCAGTTACTCGACAGGGGGCAAGGATGGCTACACCTTC. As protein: CASSYSTGGKDGYTF.

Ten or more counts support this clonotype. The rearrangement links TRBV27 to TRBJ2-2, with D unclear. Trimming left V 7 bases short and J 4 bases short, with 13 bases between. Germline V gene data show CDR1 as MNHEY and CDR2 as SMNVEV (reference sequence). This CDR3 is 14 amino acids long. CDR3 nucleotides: TGTGCCAGCACCGAGTTAGTGGCCACCGGGGAGCTGTTTTTT. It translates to CASTELVATGELFF.

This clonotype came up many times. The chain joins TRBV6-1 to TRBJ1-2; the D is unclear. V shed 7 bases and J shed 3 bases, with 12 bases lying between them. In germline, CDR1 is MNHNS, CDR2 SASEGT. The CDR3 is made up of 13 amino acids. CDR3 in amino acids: CASTKGQDYGYTF. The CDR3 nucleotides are TGTGCCAGCACCAAAGGCCAGGACTATGGCTACACCTTC.

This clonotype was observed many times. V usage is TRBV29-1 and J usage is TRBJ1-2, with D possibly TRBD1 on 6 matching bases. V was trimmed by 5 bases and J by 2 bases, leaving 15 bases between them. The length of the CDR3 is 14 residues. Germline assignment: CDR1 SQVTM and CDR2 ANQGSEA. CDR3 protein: CSVWDIDQNYGYTF. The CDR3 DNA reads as TGCAGCGTTTGGGACATCGACCAGAACTATGGCTACACCTTC.

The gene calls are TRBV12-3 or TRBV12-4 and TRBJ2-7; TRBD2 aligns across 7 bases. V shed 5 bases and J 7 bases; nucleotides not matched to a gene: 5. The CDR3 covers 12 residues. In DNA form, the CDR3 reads TGTGCCAGCAGTCAACTAGCGCGGGAGCAGTACTTC. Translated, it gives CASSQLAREQYF.

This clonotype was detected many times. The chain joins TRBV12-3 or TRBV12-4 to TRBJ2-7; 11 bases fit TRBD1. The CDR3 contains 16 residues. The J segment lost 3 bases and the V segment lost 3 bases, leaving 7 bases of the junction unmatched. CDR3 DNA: TGTGCCAGCAGTTTCAGGACAGGGGGCCTCGTCTACGAGCAGTACTTC. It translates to CASSFRTGGLVYEQYF.

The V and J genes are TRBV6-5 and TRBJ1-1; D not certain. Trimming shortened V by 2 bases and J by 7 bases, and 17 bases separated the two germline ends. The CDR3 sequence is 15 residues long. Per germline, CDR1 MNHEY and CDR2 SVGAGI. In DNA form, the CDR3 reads TGTGCCAGCAGTTACGGTCGTGGGAGGTTTGTTGAAGCTTTCTTT. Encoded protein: CASSYGRGRFVEAFF.

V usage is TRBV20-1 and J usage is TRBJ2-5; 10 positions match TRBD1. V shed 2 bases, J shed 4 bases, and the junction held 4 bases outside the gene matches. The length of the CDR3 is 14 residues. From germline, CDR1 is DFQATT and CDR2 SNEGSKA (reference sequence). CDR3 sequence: CSARPRTGGETQYF. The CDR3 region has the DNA TGCAGTGCTAGACCCCGGACAGGGGGAGAGACCCAGTACTTC.

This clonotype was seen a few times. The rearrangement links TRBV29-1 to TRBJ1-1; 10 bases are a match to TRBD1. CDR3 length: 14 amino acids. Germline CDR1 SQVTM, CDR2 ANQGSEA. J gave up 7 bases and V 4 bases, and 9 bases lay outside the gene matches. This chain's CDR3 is CSVGTGGGVSEAFF. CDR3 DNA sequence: TGCAGCGTTGGGACAGGGGGAGGGGTTAGTGAAGCTTTCTTT.

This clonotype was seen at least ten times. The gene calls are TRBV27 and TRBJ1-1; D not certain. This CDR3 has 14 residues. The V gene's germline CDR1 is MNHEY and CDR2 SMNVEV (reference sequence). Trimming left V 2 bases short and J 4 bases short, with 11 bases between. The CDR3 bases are TGTGCCAGCAGTTTAAATTCGGTGAGCACTGAAGCTTTCTTT. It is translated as CASSLNSVSTEAFF.

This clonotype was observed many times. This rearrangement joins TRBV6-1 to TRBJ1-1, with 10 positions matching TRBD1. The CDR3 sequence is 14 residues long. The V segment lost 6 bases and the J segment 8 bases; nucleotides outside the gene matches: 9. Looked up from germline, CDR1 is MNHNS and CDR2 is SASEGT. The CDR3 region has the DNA TGTGCCAGCAGCCAAGGGACAGGGGCCGGGGAAGCTTTCTTT. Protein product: CASSQGTGAGEAFF.

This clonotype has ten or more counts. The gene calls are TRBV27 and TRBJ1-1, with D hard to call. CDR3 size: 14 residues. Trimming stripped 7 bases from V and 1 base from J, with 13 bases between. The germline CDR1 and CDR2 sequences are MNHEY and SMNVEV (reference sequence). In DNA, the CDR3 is TGTGCCAGCACCCCCCTTAGAGGGAACACTGAAGCTTTCTTT. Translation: CASTPLRGNTEAFF.

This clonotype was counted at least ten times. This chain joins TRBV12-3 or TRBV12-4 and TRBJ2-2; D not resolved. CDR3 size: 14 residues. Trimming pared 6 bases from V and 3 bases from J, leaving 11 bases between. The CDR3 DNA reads TGTGCCAGCAGAAACCCCCCAGACACCGGGGAGCTGTTTTTT. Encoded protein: CASRNPPDTGELFF.

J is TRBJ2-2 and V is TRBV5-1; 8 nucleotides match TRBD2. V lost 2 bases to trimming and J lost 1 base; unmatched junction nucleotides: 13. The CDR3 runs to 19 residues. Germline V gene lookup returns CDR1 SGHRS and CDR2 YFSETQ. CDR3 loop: CASSFRLLWGLENTGELFF. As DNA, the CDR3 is TGCGCCAGCAGCTTTCGATTACTTTGGGGACTAGAGAACACCGGGGAGCTGTTTTTT. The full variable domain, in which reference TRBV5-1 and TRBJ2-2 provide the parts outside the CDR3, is KAGVTQTPRYLIKTRGQQVTLSCSPISGHRSVSWYQQTPGQGLQFLFEYFSETQRNKGNFPGRFSGRQFSNSRSEMNVSTLELGDSALYLCASSFRLLWGLENTGELFFGEGSRLTVL.

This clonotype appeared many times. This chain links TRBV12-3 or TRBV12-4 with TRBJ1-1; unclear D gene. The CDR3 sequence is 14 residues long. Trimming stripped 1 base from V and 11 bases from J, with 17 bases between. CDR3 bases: TGTGCCAGCAGTTTAGTATCCTCCGGGGTGATGGCTTTCTTT. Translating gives CASSLVSSGVMAFF.

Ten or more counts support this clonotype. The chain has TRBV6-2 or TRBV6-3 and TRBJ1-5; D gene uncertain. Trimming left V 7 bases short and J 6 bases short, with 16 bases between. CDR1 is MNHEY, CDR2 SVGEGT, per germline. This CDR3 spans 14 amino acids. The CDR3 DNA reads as TGTGCCAGCACCCGGTCCCCAGGAGGTCAGCCCCAGCATTTT. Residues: CASTRSPGGQPQHF.

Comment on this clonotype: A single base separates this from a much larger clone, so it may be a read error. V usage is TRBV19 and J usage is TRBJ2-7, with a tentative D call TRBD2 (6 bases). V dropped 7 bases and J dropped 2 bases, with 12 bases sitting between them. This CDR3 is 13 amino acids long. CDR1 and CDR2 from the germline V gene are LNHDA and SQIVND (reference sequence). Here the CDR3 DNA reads TGTGCCAGTAACATGGGAGGAACCTACGAGCAGTACGTC. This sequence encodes CASNMGGTYEQYV.

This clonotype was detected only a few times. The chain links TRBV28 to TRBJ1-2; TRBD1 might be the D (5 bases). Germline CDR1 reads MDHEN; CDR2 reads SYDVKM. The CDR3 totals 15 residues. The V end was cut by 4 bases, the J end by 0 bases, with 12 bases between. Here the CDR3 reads CASSSISTANYGYTF. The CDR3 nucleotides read TGTGCCAGCAGTTCGATATCGACAGCTAACTATGGCTACACCTTC.

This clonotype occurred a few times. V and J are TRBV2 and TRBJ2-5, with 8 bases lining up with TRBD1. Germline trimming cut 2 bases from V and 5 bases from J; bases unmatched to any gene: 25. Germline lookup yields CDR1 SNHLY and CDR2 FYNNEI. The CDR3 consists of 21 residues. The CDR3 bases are TGTGCCAGCAGTGAAAGCCAGAGGGGATGGGACAGGCTGAGGGTGTCTGAGACCCAGTACTTC. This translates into CASSESQRGWDRLRVSETQYF.